This record concerns one TCR beta chain sequence. Sequencing used immunoSEQ multiplex PCR; TCRdb keeps in-frame clones, though not all of them. The sample shows under 300,000 clones, roughly four fifths of them seen only once. These data come from a study of blood T cell repertoires in COVID-19. Study context: T cells, B-cell-depleted T cells, or PBMCs supplied cDNA or gDNA.

The V gene's germline CDR1 is WSHSY and CDR2 SAAADI. V was pared by 3 bases and J by 1 base, with 21 bases between. CDR3 length equals 18 residues. The chain employs TRBV10-2 and TRBJ1-1; D is possibly TRBD1 (5 bases). Sequenced material: peripheral blood. This sequence was found in a woman between 18 and 29 years old with acute or convalescent COVID-19. CDR3: CASSDRQGLFLENTEAFF. Here the CDR3 DNA reads TGCGCCAGCAGTGATCGGCAGGGCCTTTTCCTTGAGAACACTGAAGCTTTCTTT.